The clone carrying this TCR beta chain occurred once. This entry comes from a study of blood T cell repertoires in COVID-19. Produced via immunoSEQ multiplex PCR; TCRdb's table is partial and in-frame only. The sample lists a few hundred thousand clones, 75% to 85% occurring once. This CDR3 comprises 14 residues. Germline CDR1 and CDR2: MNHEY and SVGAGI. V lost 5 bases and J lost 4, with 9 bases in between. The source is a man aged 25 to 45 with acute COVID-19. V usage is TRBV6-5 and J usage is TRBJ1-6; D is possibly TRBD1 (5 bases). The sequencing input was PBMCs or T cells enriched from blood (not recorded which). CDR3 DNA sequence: TGTGCCAGCAGTCCCCAGGGATATAATTCACCCCTCCACTTT. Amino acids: CASSPQGYNSPLHF.